The 23 T cell receptor beta chains in this list originate from one sample, sequenced in a study of CD4 T cells in relation to SARS-CoV-2 and coronaviruses. Here immunoSEQ multiplex PCR was the method, and the copy in TCRdb shows in-frame clones only, minus some. The sample contains around 15,000 clones, roughly 82% of which appear only once. CD4+ T cells from unexposed donors were obtained before the COVID-19 pandemic (2011-2018). Isolation of CD4+ T cells took place after approximately 10 days in culture. These receptors lack a known antigen. Sequencing was done on a sample of CD4+ T cells from PBMCs, cultured in vitro. These receptors all come from a human donor in good health.

The CDR3: CASSYRVSSPLHF. DNA for the CDR3: TGTGCCAGCAGTTACAGGGTCAGTTCACCCCTCCACTTT. The chain joins TRBV6-4 to TRBJ1-6, with TRBD1 as a possible D gene (6 bases). The germline V gene encodes CDR1 MRHNA and CDR2 SNTAGT. The CDR3 runs to 13 residues. The V gene lost 5 bases and the J gene lost 9 bases, with 11 bases spanning the gap.

The rearrangement uses TRBV9 and TRBJ1-6; D is perhaps TRBD1 (6 bases). Germline V gene sequence: CDR1 SGDLS, CDR2 YYNGEE. This CDR3 is built from 15 residues. The V end lost 0 bases, the J end lost 8 bases, and 12 bases lay between the germline ends. DNA of the CDR3: TGTGCCAGCAGCGTAGACACAGGGACCGATTCACCCCTCCACTTT. Protein: CASSVDTGTDSPLHF.

The chain employs TRBV18 and TRBJ2-7; the match to TRBD1 covers 8 bases. V dropped 3 bases and J dropped 6; count of bases not matched to a gene: 7. The CDR3 length is 14 residues. CDR1 KGHSH and CDR2 LQKENI come from the germline V gene. This chain's CDR3 is CASSPEGQGVEQYF. The DNA of the CDR3 is TGTGCCAGCTCACCGGAAGGACAGGGAGTCGAGCAGTACTTC.

The CDR3 nucleotides read TGTGCCAGCAGCTCCCCCCCTTGGACAGGGGTGGGGGAGACCCAGTACTTC. This translates into CASSSPPWTGVGETQYF. The chain recombines TRBV7-2 with TRBJ2-5; 9 bases agree with TRBD1. CDR3 size: 17 residues. Germline CDR1 and CDR2: SGHTA and FQGNSA. Losses at the gene ends were 4 bases for V and 5 bases for J; bases not matched to a gene: 14.

The V and J genes are TRBV7-6 and TRBJ2-5; no clear D gene. Trimming cost V 1 base and J 3 bases, with 15 bases left between them. The germline gives CDR1 SGHVS, CDR2 FNYEAQ. The CDR3 loop spans 16 amino acids. CDR3 coding DNA: TGTGCCAGCAGCTTAGGGGTTACACGGTTAGAAGAGACCCAGTACTTC. Its protein is CASSLGVTRLEETQYF.

This chain connects TRBV12-3 or TRBV12-4 to TRBJ2-3; D is ambiguous. The CDR3 totals 11 residues. Trimming cost V 5 bases and J 6 bases, with 6 bases left between them. CDR3 nucleotide sequence: TGTGCCAGCAGTCCCCGCGATACGCAGTATTTT. This sequence encodes CASSPRDTQYF.

This chain links TRBV2 with TRBJ2-2, with D perhaps TRBD2 (5 bases). The germline V gene has CDR1 SNHLY and CDR2 FYNNEI. Trimming stripped 2 bases from V and 1 base from J, with 14 bases between. The length of the CDR3 is 17 residues. CDR3 amino acids: CASSESWASLNTGELFF. In DNA, the CDR3 is TGTGCCAGCAGTGAATCTTGGGCTAGCCTGAACACCGGGGAGCTGTTTTTT.

The chain joins TRBV7-2 to TRBJ1-2; D ambiguous. The V and J ends lost 4 bases and 5 bases respectively, with 8 bases between them. CDR3 length: 12 residues. Per germline, CDR1 SGHTA and CDR2 FQGNSA. CDR3 in amino acids: CASSSVGYGYTF. CDR3 in DNA: TGTGCCAGCAGCTCAGTCGGTTATGGCTACACCTTC. The whole variable domain, remainder taken from reference TRBV7-2 and TRBJ1-2, is GAGVSQSPSNKVTEKGKDVELRCDPISGHTALYWYRQSLGQGLEFLIYFQGNSAPDKSGLPSDRFSAERTGGSVSTLTIQRTQQEDSAVYLCASSSVGYGYTFGSGTRLTVV.

The rearrangement uses TRBV19 and TRBJ1-2; 8 bases match TRBD1. Per germline, CDR1 LNHDA and CDR2 SQIVND (reference sequence). The CDR3 spans 14 residues. Losses at the gene ends were 5 bases for V and 5 bases for J; bases not matched to a gene: 7. This CDR3 is CASSPQTGVYGYTF. In DNA, the CDR3 is TGTGCCAGTAGTCCTCAGACAGGGGTATATGGCTACACCTTC.

The gene calls are TRBV7-3 and TRBJ2-1; 7 bases map to TRBD1. J was trimmed by 6 bases and V by 5 bases; bases with no gene match: 4. There are 13 residues in the CDR3. Germline V CDR1 and CDR2: SGHTA, FQGTGA. The CDR3 sequence is CASSKGQANEQFF. The CDR3 nucleotides are TGTGCCAGCAGCAAAGGACAGGCCAATGAGCAGTTCTTC.

This rearrangement joins TRBV3-1 (or the pseudogene TRBV3-2) to TRBJ1-5; 8 bases fit TRBD1. V was pared by 4 bases and J by 0 bases, with 17 bases of the junction left unmatched. CDR3 length equals 20 residues. Germline V lookup: CDR1 LGHDT, CDR2 YNNKEL (reference sequence). CDR3 amino acids: CASSPAARDRRPYSNQPQHF. The CDR3 coding sequence is TGTGCCAGCAGCCCAGCCGCCCGGGACAGGCGTCCTTATAGCAATCAGCCCCAGCATTTT.

V and J are TRBV6-5 and TRBJ2-1, with 7 bases fitting TRBD1. The germline gives CDR1 MNHEY, CDR2 SVGAGI. V lost 7 bases and J lost 2; bases outside the gene matches: 8. CDR3 length equals 15 residues. The CDR3 here is CASISTGLAYNEQFF. The DNA of the CDR3 is TGTGCCAGCATTTCGACAGGGCTGGCCTACAATGAGCAGTTCTTC.

V and J are TRBV7-2 and TRBJ2-2, with D tentatively TRBD1 or TRBD2 (5 bases each). CDR1 is SGHTA and CDR2 is FQGNSA in the germline V gene. The length of the CDR3 is 14 residues. Trimming cost V 4 bases and J 7 bases, with 13 bases left between them. The CDR3 DNA sequence: TGTGCCAGCAGCTCGCGAGGGGTTTTCGGGGAGCTGTTTTTT. It specifies CASSSRGVFGELFF.

The chain is built from TRBV18 and TRBJ2-3; TRBD1 or TRBD2 may be the D gene (5 bases each). Germline V gives CDR1 KGHSH, CDR2 LQKENI. Trimming shortened V by 3 bases and J by 0 bases, and 13 bases separated the two germline ends. The CDR3 has 16 amino acids. DNA for the CDR3: TGTGCCAGCTCACCCGGGACGTCCACTAGCACAGATACGCAGTATTTT. Translation: CASSPGTSTSTDTQYF. Full variable domain (outside the CDR3, taken from reference TRBV18 and TRBJ2-3): NAGVMQNPRHLVRRRGQEARLRCSPMKGHSHVYWYRQLPEEGLKFMVYLQKENIIDESGMPKERFSAEFPKEGPSILRIQQVVRGDSAAYFCASSPGTSTSTDTQYFGPGTRLTVL.

The J gene is TRBJ2-2, the V gene TRBV7-2, with 7 bases fitting TRBD1. CDR3 length: 16 residues. CDR1 and CDR2 from the germline V gene are SGHTA and FQGNSA. Trimming took 8 bases from V and 3 from J; bases not matched to a gene: 12. The CDR3 nucleotides read TGTGCCAGCTCGCTTGAGCGGCAGGGGGACACCGGGGAGCTGTTTTTT. Its translation: CASSLERQGDTGELFF.

The rearrangement joins TRBV6-5 to TRBJ1-3; D not resolved. CDR1 and CDR2 from the germline V gene are MNHEY and SVGAGI. Trimming shortened V by 6 bases and J by 4 bases, and 10 bases separated the two germline ends. The CDR3 covers 13 residues. Here the CDR3 DNA reads TGTGCCAGCAGCAAAAACGAGGGAAACACCATATATTTT. Translated, it gives CASSKNEGNTIYF.

The V call is TRBV7-9, the J call TRBJ1-2; D ambiguous. The germline V gene encodes CDR1 SEHNR and CDR2 FQNEAQ (reference sequence). Deletions cut 5 bases from V and 2 bases from J, with 12 bases between. This CDR3 comprises 14 residues. The CDR3 sequence: CASSTAGKNYGYTF. The CDR3 DNA is TGTGCCAGCAGCACCGCGGGGAAAAACTATGGCTACACCTTC. Drawing the rest from reference TRBV7-9 and TRBJ1-2, the complete variable domain is DTGVSQNPRHKITKRGQNVTFRCDPISEHNRLYWYRQTLGQGPEFLTYFQNEAQLEKSRLLSDRFSAERPKGSFSTLEIQRTEQGDSAMYLCASSTAGKNYGYTFGSGTRLTVV.

The gene calls are TRBV7-2 and TRBJ2-5; no clear D. Trimming took off 5 bases at V and 7 bases at J, with 11 bases between the two ends. Germline V gene lookup returns CDR1 SGHTA and CDR2 FQGNSA. This CDR3 has 12 amino acids. The CDR3, as DNA: TGTGCCAGCAGCCTCCCGTGGGGGACCCAGTACTTC. Protein: CASSLPWGTQYF.

The chain has TRBV6-2 or TRBV6-3 and TRBJ2-5; D gene ambiguous. This CDR3 spans 18 amino acids. The germline V and J ends were trimmed by 0 bases and 5 bases, with 22 bases remaining between them. Germline V CDR1 and CDR2: MNHEY, SVGEGT. The CDR3 nucleotides read TGTGCCAGCAGTTACTCGCCCGCGGACGACCCGAGCTGGGAGACCCAGTACTTC. This gives the protein CASSYSPADDPSWETQYF.

The CDR3 DNA is TGTGCCAGCAGTTACGCGGACAGCCCCTGGGAGCAGTACTTC. Its protein is CASSYADSPWEQYF. V is TRBV6-5 and J is TRBJ2-7, with D tentatively TRBD1 (6 bases). The CDR3 totals 14 residues. V was pared by 2 bases and J by 7 bases, with 15 bases between. CDR1 and CDR2 from the germline V gene are MNHEY and SVGAGI.

The chain combines TRBV10-3 with TRBJ1-6; maybe TRBD1 (5 bases). This CDR3 contains 15 residues. Trimming left V 1 base short and J 6 bases short, with 10 bases between. The germline gives CDR1 ENHRY, CDR2 SYGVKD. CDR3 protein: CAISELGDLNSPLHF. CDR3 in DNA: TGTGCCATCAGTGAGTTAGGGGACCTTAATTCACCCCTCCACTTT.

V gene TRBV7-2 combines with J gene TRBJ2-3, with D perhaps matching TRBD2 (6 bases). This CDR3 region has 16 residues. CDR1 SGHTA and CDR2 FQGNSA come from the germline V gene. V was trimmed by 0 bases and J by 4 bases, leaving 14 bases between them. This CDR3 is CASSLAGGFTPDTQYF. The CDR3 DNA reads TGTGCCAGCAGCTTAGCCGGGGGTTTCACCCCAGATACGCAGTATTTT.

This clone has more than one count but fewer than ten. This chain joins TRBV19 and TRBJ1-2, with D possibly being TRBD1 (6 bases). CDR1 and CDR2 (germline): LNHDA, SQIVND (reference sequence). The CDR3 is 13 amino acids. Trimming took 7 bases from V and 3 from J, leaving 12 bases between them. The CDR3 loop reads CASTRGDHYGYTF. CDR3 sequence (DNA): TGTGCCAGTACGAGGGGGGATCACTATGGCTACACCTTC.